The rows below give T cell receptor beta chains drawn from one sample of a study of graft-versus-host responses after intestinal transplantation. Here immunoSEQ multiplex PCR was the method, and the copy in TCRdb shows in-frame clones only, minus some. The sample includes more than 9,500 clones, roughly 83% seen only once; the top ten take approximately 8.6%. This specimen consisted of PBMCs, obtained around 300 days after intestinal transplant. The receptor source for this set is a human patient who received an intestinal transplant, so some T cells may come from the graft donor. CDR3s include the opening cysteine and the closing phenylalanine or tryptophan. Fields, in order: J gene, clone size, V gene, D gene, CDR3 protein, CDR3 DNA. A D gene is named only where the DNA matches it firmly. Clone size, where shown, is once, few, many, or a class for clones that have expanded.

TRBJ2-1 NA TRBV6-1 NA CASSEGLGSDEQFF TGTGCCAGCAGTGAAGGGCTGGGGAGCGATGAGCAGTTCTTC
TRBJ1-4 NA TRBV9 TRBD1 CASSVGDSHNEKLFF TGTGCCAGCAGCGTAGGGGACAGTCATAATGAAAAACTGTTTTTT
TRBJ1-6 NA TRBV4-1 TRBD1 CASSQPRQGGSYNSPLHF TGCGCCAGCAGCCAACCCCGACAGGGTGGCTCCTATAATTCACCCCTCCACTTT
TRBJ2-6 NA TRBV6-1 NA CASSVSSSGANVLTF TGTGCCAGCAGTGTGAGCAGCTCTGGGGCCAACGTCCTGACTTTC
TRBJ2-5 NA TRBV5-6 TRBD1 CASSRGQGGETQYF TGTGCCAGCAGCAGGGGGCAGGGTGGAGAGACCCAGTACTTC
TRBJ1-3 NA TRBV9 NA CASSPRAISGNTIYF TGTGCCAGCAGCCCCCGGGCGATCTCTGGAAACACCATATATTTT
TRBJ2-7 NA TRBV5-6 NA CASSPDPESYEQYF TGTGCCAGCAGCCCTGACCCGGAGTCCTACGAGCAGTACTTC
TRBJ2-7 NA TRBV7-8 NA CASSLAVVGGEQYF TGTGCCAGCAGCTTAGCCGTTGTAGGTGGCGAGCAGTACTTC
TRBJ1-2 once TRBV13 NA CASSFRATTGYGYTF TGTGCCAGCAGCTTCAGGGCTACCACTGGCTATGGCTACACCTTC
TRBJ2-7 NA TRBV15 TRBD1 CATSREAGTGGREQYF TGTGCCACCAGCAGAGAAGCTGGGACAGGGGGTCGCGAGCAGTACTTC
TRBJ2-3 NA TRBV6-1 NA CASGMSGGHPDTQYF TGTGCCAGCGGGATGAGTGGAGGGCACCCGGATACGCAGTATTTT
TRBJ2-1 NA TRBV7-8 NA CASSHFNEQFF TGTGCCAGCAGCCATTTCAATGAGCAGTTCTTC
TRBJ1-2 NA TRBV11-2 NA CASSLADTSYGYTF TGTGCCAGCAGCTTAGCAGACACTTCGTATGGCTACACCTTC
TRBJ2-4 NA TRBV28 TRBD1 CASTGQGAKNIQYF TGTGCCAGCACCGGACAGGGGGCCAAAAACATTCAGTACTTC
TRBJ2-5 NA TRBV11-1 TRBD1 CASSSQGGVETQYF TGTGCCAGCAGCTCACAGGGGGGAGTGGAGACCCAGTACTTC
TRBJ2-1 NA TRBV6-5 TRBD2 CASKKPSGRLFF TGTGCCAGCAAAAAACCTAGCGGGAGGTTGTTCTTC
TRBJ2-3 NA TRBV4-3 NA CASSLGTDTQYF TGCGCCAGCAGCCTAGGCACAGATACGCAGTATTTT
TRBJ2-2 NA TRBV27 NA CASSPQDGELFF TGTGCCAGCAGTCCTCAGGACGGGGAGCTGTTTTTT
TRBJ2-2 NA TRBV12-2 NA CASHKSGQGDTGELFF TGTGCAAGTCACAAGTCGGGACAGGGGGACACCGGGGAGCTGTTTTTT
TRBJ2-3 NA TRBV15 NA CATTAEFGGRTDTQYF TGTGCCACCACCGCGGAGTTCGGGGGTCGCACAGATACGCAGTATTTT
TRBJ1-1 NA TRBV25-1 TRBD1 CASSEGRGDTEAFF TGTGCCAGCAGTGAGGGCAGGGGGGACACTGAAGCTTTCTTT
TRBJ2-7 NA TRBV30 NA CAWRGGDLQYF TGTGCCTGGAGGGGGGGAGATCTGCAGTACTTC
TRBJ1-2 NA TRBV7-2 NA CASSFPGGARGYTF TGTGCCAGCAGCTTCCCGGGCGGGGCGCGGGGCTACACCTTC
TRBJ2-5 NA TRBV27 TRBD1 CASSLSQGAYQETQYF TGTGCCAGCAGTTTATCACAGGGGGCGTACCAAGAGACCCAGTACTTC
TRBJ2-7 NA TRBV10-3 TRBD2 CAISETSGLYEQYF TGTGCCATCAGTGAAACTAGCGGGCTCTACGAGCAGTACTTC
TRBJ2-1 few TRBV4-3 TRBD1 CASSLQTGGDYNEQFF TGCGCCAGCAGCCTTCAGACAGGGGGAGACTACAATGAGCAGTTCTTC
TRBJ2-7 NA TRBV5-1 TRBD1 CASSLAGTGAYEQYF TGCGCCAGCAGCTTGGCAGGAACAGGGGCCTACGAGCAGTACTTC
TRBJ1-4 NA TRBV19 TRBD1 CASSVGTATNEKLFF TGTGCCAGTAGTGTCGGGACAGCAACTAATGAAAAACTGTTTTTT
TRBJ2-5 NA TRBV5-1 TRBD2 CASSLETSGRGETQYF TGCGCCAGCAGCTTGGAGACTAGCGGGAGAGGGGAGACCCAGTACTTC
TRBJ2-7 NA TRBV28 TRBD2 CASGGLAAYEQYF TGTGCCAGCGGGGGACTAGCGGCCTACGAGCAGTACTTC
TRBJ1-2 NA TRBV28 NA CASSFPTGTYGYTF TGTGCCAGCAGTTTTCCCACAGGGACCTATGGCTACACCTTC
TRBJ1-1 NA TRBV19 TRBD1 CASSRGQGAMNTEAFF TGTGCCAGTAGTAGAGGACAGGGGGCAATGAACACTGAAGCTTTCTTT
TRBJ2-3 once TRBV28 NA CASSLGLRATSTDTQYF TGTGCCAGCAGTTTGGGTCTCCGGGCAACTAGCACAGATACGCAGTATTTT
TRBJ2-7 NA TRBV2 NA CASSEGRLVGYEQYF TGTGCCAGCAGTGAAGGGAGGCTAGTCGGCTACGAGCAGTACTTC
TRBJ2-4 NA TRBV7-3 TRBD2 CASSPTTLAGGVLAKNIQYF TGTGCCAGCAGCCCAACCACGCTAGCGGGAGGGGTACTAGCCAAAAACATTCAGTACTTC
TRBJ2-2 NA TRBV7-3 NA CASSLRGRVNTGELFF TGTGCCAGCAGCTTAAGGGGGCGGGTAAACACCGGGGAGCTGTTTTTT
TRBJ2-5 NA TRBV18 NA CASSPSGFQETQYF TGTGCCAGCTCACCATCGGGTTTTCAAGAGACCCAGTACTTC
TRBJ2-7 NA TRBV6-5 NA CASSLRQVPYEQYF TGTGCCAGCAGTTTAAGACAGGTACCCTACGAGCAGTACTTC
TRBJ2-7 once TRBV5-1 TRBD2 CASSLARAGVGYEQYF TGCGCCAGCAGCTTGGCCCGGGCGGGAGTAGGCTACGAGCAGTACTTC
TRBJ2-1 NA TRBV30 NA CASTPGIYNEQFF TGTGCCTCCACCCCCGGAATCTACAATGAGCAGTTCTTC
TRBJ2-7 NA TRBV28 NA CASSLTPSYEQYF TGTGCCAGCAGTTTAACCCCTTCCTACGAGCAGTACTTC
TRBJ2-5 NA TRBV19 NA CASSPDRQETQYF TGTGCCAGTAGTCCGGACAGACAAGAGACCCAGTACTTC
TRBJ2-7 NA TRBV7-8 NA CASSPRVSEQYF TGTGCCAGCAGCCCGAGGGTATCCGAGCAGTACTTC